This T cell receptor (beta chain) was captured in a study of T cells in Graves' hyperthyroidism and ophthalmopathy. The source material, RNA transcripts, was used to amplify TCR beta CDR3 regions. HTBI primers drove first-round RT-PCR of the TCR CDR3. TCRdb independently ran MiXCR on the multiplex PCR reads; one entry per CDR3 protein. The repertoire consists of about 560,000 distinct CDR3 sequences, with 16% occurring once and the leading ten covering around 19%. Worth noting for this clonotype: Compared with germline, one end of the junction differs, possibly owing to a read error.

The material sequenced was blood. The sequence was obtained from a woman between 18 and 30 years old with Graves' hyperthyroidism.

This CDR3 is CASSLSSTSGSDEQFF. CDR3 bases: TGTGCTAGCAGCTTATCGTCGACTAGCGGGAGCGATGAGCAGTTCTTC. V and J are TRBV7-2 and TRBJ2-1; 12 bases agree with TRBD2. Germline V gene sequence: CDR1 SGHTA, CDR2 FQGNSA. The CDR3 has 16 residues.